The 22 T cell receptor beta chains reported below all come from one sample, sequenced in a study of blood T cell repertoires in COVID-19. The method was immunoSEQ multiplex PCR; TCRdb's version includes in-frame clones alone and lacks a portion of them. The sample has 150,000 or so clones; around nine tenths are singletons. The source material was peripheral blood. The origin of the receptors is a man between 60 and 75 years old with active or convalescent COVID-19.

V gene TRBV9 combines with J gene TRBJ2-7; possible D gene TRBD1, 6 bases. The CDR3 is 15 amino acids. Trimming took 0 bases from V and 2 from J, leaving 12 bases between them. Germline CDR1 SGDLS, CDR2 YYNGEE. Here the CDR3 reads CASSVAGQQTYEQYF. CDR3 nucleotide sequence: TGTGCCAGCAGCGTAGCGGGACAACAGACCTACGAGCAGTACTTC.

CDR3 DNA: TGTGCCAGCAGGAATCTGAGGAACACCGGGGAGCTGTTTTTT. Protein: CASRNLRNTGELFF. V usage is TRBV2 and J usage is TRBJ2-2; no definite D call. The CDR3 loop spans 14 amino acids. V was cut by 6 bases and J by 1 base, with 9 bases left in between. Looked up from germline, CDR1 is SNHLY and CDR2 is FYNNEI. Variable domain in full (rest from reference TRBV2 and TRBJ2-2): EPEVTQTPSHQVTQMGQEVILRCVPISNHLYFYWYRQILGQKVEFLVSFYNNEISEKSEIFDDQFSVERPDGSNFTLKIRSTKLEDSAMYFCASRNLRNTGELFFGEGSRLTVL.

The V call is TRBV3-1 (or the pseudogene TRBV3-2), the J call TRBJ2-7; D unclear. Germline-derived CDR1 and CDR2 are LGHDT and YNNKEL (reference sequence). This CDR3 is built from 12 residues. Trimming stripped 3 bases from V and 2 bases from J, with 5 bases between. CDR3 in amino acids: CASSHTAYEQYF. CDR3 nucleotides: TGTGCCAGCAGCCACACAGCCTACGAGCAGTACTTC.

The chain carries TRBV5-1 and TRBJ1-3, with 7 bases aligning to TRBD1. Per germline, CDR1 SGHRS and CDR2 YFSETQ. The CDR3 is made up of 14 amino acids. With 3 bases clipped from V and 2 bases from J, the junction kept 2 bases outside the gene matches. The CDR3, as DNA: TGCGCCAGCAGCTCCCAGGGGGCTGGAAACACCATATATTTT. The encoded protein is CASSSQGAGNTIYF.

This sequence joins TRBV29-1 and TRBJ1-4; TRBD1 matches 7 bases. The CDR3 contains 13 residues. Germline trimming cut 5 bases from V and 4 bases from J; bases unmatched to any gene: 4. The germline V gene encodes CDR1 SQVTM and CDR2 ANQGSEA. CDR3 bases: TGCAGCGTTCCTGGGACAGATAATGAAAAACTGTTTTTT. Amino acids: CSVPGTDNEKLFF.

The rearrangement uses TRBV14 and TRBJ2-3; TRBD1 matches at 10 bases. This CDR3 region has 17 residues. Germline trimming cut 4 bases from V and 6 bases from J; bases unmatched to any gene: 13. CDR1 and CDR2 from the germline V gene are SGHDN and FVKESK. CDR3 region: CASSLSRDRGITDTQYF. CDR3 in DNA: TGTGCCAGCAGCCTCTCCCGGGACAGGGGTATCACGGATACGCAGTATTTT.

The CDR3 here is CASSPITGGRYEQYF. The CDR3 DNA is TGCGCCAGCAGCCCAATCACAGGGGGCCGCTACGAGCAGTACTTC. The rearrangement uses TRBV5-1 and TRBJ2-7, with 9 bases aligning to TRBD1. Germline CDR1 is SGHRS and CDR2 is YFSETQ. Trimming cost V 4 bases and J 3 bases; bases outside gene matches: 8. The CDR3 has 15 residues. Variable domain in full (rest from reference TRBV5-1 and TRBJ2-7): KAGVTQTPRYLIKTRGQQVTLSCSPISGHRSVSWYQQTPGQGLQFLFEYFSETQRNKGNFPGRFSGRQFSNSRSEMNVSTLELGDSALYLCASSPITGGRYEQYFGPGTRLTVT.

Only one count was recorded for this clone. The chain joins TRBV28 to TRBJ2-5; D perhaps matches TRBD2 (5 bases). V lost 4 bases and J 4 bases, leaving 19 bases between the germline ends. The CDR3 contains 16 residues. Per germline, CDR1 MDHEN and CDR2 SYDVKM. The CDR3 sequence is CASSSPARIGRETQYF. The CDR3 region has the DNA TGTGCCAGCAGTTCTCCGGCGCGTATAGGGAGAGAGACCCAGTACTTC.

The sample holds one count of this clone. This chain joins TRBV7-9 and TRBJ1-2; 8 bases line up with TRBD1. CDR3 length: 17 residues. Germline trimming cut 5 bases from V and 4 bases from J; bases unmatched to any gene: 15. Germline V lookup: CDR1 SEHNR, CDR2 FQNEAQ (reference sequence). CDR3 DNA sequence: TGTGCCAGCAGCCCCGGGCTTGTCACAGGGGGGTCCTATGGCTACACCTTC. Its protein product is CASSPGLVTGGSYGYTF.

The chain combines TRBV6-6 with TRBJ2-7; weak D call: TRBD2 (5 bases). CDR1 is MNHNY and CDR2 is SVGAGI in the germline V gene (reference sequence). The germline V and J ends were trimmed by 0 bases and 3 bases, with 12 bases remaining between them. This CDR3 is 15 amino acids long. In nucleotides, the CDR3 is TGTGCCAGCAGTTACTCGACACGAGAGGGCTACGAGCAGTACTTC. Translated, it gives CASSYSTREGYEQYF.

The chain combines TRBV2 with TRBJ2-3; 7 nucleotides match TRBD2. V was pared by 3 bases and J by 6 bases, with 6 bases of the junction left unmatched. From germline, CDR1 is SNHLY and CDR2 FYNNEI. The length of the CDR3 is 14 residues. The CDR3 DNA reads TGTGCCAGCAGTGATACGCGGGAGTCGGATACGCAGTATTTT. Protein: CASSDTRESDTQYF.

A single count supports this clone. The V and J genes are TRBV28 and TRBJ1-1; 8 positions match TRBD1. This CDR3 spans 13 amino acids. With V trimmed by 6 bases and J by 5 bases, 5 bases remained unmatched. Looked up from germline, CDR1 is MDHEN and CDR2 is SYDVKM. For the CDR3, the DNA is TGTGCCAGCAGGCCCACAGGGGGGACTGAAGCTTTCTTT. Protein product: CASRPTGGTEAFF.

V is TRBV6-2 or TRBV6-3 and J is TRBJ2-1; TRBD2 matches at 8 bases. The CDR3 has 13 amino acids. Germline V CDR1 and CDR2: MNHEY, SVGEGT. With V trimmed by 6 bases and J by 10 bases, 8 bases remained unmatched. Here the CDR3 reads CASSSAVAGEQFF. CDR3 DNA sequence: TGTGCCAGCAGCTCCGCGGTAGCGGGGGAGCAGTTCTTC.

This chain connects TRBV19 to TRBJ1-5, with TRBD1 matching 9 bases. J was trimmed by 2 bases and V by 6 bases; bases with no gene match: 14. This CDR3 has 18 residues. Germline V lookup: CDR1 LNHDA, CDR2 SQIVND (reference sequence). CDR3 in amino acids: CASSSLLTGGVGNQPQHF. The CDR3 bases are TGTGCCAGTAGCTCTCTACTCACAGGGGGCGTTGGCAATCAGCCCCAGCATTTT.

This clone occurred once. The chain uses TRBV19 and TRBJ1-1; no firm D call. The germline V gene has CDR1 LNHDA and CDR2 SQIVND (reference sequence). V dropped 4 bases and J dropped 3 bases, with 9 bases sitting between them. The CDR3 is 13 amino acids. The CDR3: CASSRSGYTEAFF. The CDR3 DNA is TGTGCCAGTAGTAGGTCCGGGTACACTGAAGCTTTCTTT.

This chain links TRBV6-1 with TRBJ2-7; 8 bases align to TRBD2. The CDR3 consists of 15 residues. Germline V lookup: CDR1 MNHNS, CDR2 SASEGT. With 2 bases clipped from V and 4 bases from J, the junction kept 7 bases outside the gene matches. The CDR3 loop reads CASSERLAGPYEQYF. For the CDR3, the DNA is TGTGCCAGCAGTGAAAGGCTAGCGGGCCCTTACGAGCAGTACTTC.

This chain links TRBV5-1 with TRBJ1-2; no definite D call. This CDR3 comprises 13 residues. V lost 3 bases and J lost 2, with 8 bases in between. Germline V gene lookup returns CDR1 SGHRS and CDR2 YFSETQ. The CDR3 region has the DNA TGCGCCAGCAGCTCGCTCGAGAACTATGGCTACACCTTC. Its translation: CASSSLENYGYTF.

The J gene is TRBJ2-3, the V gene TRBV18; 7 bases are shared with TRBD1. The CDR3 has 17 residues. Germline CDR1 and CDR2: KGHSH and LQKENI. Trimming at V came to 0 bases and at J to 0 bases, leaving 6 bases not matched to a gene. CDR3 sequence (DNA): TGTGCCAGCTCACCACCTACAGGGACAGCAAGCACAGATACGCAGTATTTT. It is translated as CASSPPTGTASTDTQYF.

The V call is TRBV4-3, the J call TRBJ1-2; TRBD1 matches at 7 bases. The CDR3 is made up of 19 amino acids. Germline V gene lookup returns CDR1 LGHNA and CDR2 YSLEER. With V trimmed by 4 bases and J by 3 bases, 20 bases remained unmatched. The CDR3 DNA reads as TGCGCCAGCAGCCTCGGAGCCGGGGACAGAATTATGGTGGACTATGGCTACACCTTC. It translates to CASSLGAGDRIMVDYGYTF.

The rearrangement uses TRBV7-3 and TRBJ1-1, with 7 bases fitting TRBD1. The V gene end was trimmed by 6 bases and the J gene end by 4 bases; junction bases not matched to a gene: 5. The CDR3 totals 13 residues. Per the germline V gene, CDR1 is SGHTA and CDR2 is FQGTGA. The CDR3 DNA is TGTGCCAGCAGACCCGACAGGGTCACTGAAGCTTTCTTT. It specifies CASRPDRVTEAFF.

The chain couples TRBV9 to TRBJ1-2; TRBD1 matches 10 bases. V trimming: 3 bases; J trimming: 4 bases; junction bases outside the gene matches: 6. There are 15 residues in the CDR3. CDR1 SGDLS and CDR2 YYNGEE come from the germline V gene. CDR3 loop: CASSDRDRGFYGYTF. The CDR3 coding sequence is TGTGCCAGCAGCGACCGGGACAGGGGATTCTATGGCTACACCTTC. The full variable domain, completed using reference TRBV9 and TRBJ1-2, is DSGVTQTPKHLITATGQRVTLRCSPRSGDLSVYWYQQSLDQGLQFLIQYYNGEERAKGNILERFSAQQFPDLHSELNLSSLELGDSALYFCASSDRDRGFYGYTFGSGTRLTVV.

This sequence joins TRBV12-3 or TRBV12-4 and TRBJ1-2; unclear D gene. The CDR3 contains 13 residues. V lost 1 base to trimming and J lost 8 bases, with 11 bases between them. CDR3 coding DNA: TGTGCCAGCAGTTTAGGTGCCGCCGGGGGCTACACCTTC. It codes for CASSLGAAGGYTF.